These 24 T cell receptor beta chains originate from one sample sequenced in a study of blood T cell repertoires in COVID-19. Measured with immunoSEQ multiplex PCR; TCRdb has only the in-frame clones, and not every one. This sample has about 380,000 clones, with 88% found just once. The sequencing sample was made of PBMCs or T cells enriched from blood (not recorded which). These receptors came from a woman between 18 and 29 years old who had recovered from COVID-19.

The chain is built from TRBV6-2 or TRBV6-3 and TRBJ2-5; 7 bases line up with TRBD1. The CDR3 extends over 15 amino acids. Germline V gene data show CDR1 as MNHEY and CDR2 as SVGEGT. The V and J ends lost 5 bases and 1 base, in that order; junction bases with no gene match: 7. The CDR3 sequence: CASSRTGQTQETQYF. The DNA of the CDR3 is TGTGCCAGCAGTCGAACGGGACAGACCCAAGAGACCCAGTACTTC.

This chain uses TRBV5-5 with TRBJ2-1; the match to TRBD1 covers 7 bases. Unmatched junction bases numbered 16, after V lost 4 bases and J lost 3 bases. CDR1 is SGHKS, CDR2 YYEKEE, per germline (reference sequence). This CDR3 region has 18 residues. This chain's CDR3 is CASSPPTGKWSIYNEQFF. CDR3 bases: TGTGCCAGCAGCCCCCCGACAGGGAAGTGGTCCATCTACAATGAGCAGTTCTTC.

The CDR3 bases are TGTGCCAGCAGCTTAGGACAGTCCCACCTTCGGAATGAGCAGTTCTTC. This translates into CASSLGQSHLRNEQFF. J is TRBJ2-1 and V is TRBV7-6, with D possibly matching TRBD1 (5 bases). Germline V CDR1 and CDR2: SGHVS, FNYEAQ. This CDR3 has 16 amino acids. V gave up 1 base and J gave up 7 bases, with 17 bases separating them.

The chain links TRBV4-1 to TRBJ1-3; D ambiguous. The CDR3 is made up of 12 amino acids. V was pared by 0 bases and J by 10 bases, with 7 bases between. Germline V gives CDR1 MGHRA, CDR2 YSYEKL. The CDR3 sequence is CASSQEGRTIYF. The CDR3, as DNA: TGCGCCAGCAGCCAAGAGGGGAGAACCATATATTTT.

The V and J genes are TRBV3-1 (or the pseudogene TRBV3-2) and TRBJ2-3; 8 positions agree with TRBD2. V was pared by 4 bases and J by 1 base, with 1 base of the junction left unmatched. The CDR3 is 14 residues long. CDR1 and CDR2 (germline): LGHDT, YNNKEL (reference sequence). The CDR3 region has the DNA TGTGCCAGCAGCCCGACTAGCGGCACAGATACGCAGTATTTT. Translated: CASSPTSGTDTQYF.

This clone appeared a single time. V gene TRBV28 combines with J gene TRBJ1-1; possible D gene TRBD1, 6 bases. Germline V gene lookup returns CDR1 MDHEN and CDR2 SYDVKM. This CDR3 contains 12 residues. Trimming cost V 6 bases and J 6 bases, with 11 bases left between them. CDR3: CASSIQGSEAFF. The DNA of the CDR3 is TGTGCCAGCAGCATACAGGGCTCTGAAGCTTTCTTT.

The gene calls are TRBV5-5 and TRBJ1-1, with 12 bases fitting TRBD1. This CDR3 region has 16 residues. Germline V gene lookup returns CDR1 SGHKS and CDR2 YYEKEE (reference sequence). Trimming took 3 bases from V and 4 from J; bases not matched to a gene: 7. CDR3 sequence (DNA): TGTGCCAGCAGCTCGGGACAGGGGGCAATGGGCACTGAAGCTTTCTTT. Amino acid sequence: CASSSGQGAMGTEAFF.

The chain couples TRBV7-2 to TRBJ1-5; unclear D gene. Trimming left V 0 bases short and J 7 bases short, with 7 bases between. Per germline, CDR1 SGHTA and CDR2 FQGNSA. CDR3 length equals 13 residues. The CDR3 loop reads CASSLAHIQPQHF. CDR3 bases: TGTGCCAGCAGCTTAGCTCACATCCAGCCCCAGCATTTT.

The chain joins TRBV4-2 to TRBJ2-1; D gene ambiguous. The length of the CDR3 is 13 residues. Between the trimmed V and J ends, which lost 2 bases and 5 bases, there was a span of 7 bases. Germline V gives CDR1 LGHNA, CDR2 YNFKEQ. The CDR3 spells CASSQLNNNEQFF. As DNA, the CDR3 is TGTGCCAGCAGCCAACTTAACAACAATGAGCAGTTCTTC.

This sequence joins TRBV7-9 and TRBJ2-5, with D unresolved. The germline V gene has CDR1 SEHNR and CDR2 FQNEAQ (reference sequence). V lost 5 bases and J 2 bases, leaving 9 bases between the germline ends. This CDR3 has 13 amino acids. The CDR3 here is CASSLDKQETQYF. CDR3 DNA: TGTGCCAGCAGCCTCGACAAGCAAGAGACCCAGTACTTC.

This clone was counted a few times. This rearrangement joins TRBV19 to TRBJ2-2; 12 bases align to TRBD1. V gave up 5 bases and J gave up 5 bases; unmatched junction bases: 6. The germline V gene has CDR1 LNHDA and CDR2 SQIVND (reference sequence). The CDR3 contains 16 residues. CDR3 region: CASSSGTGGFTGELFF. CDR3 nucleotides: TGTGCCAGTAGTTCCGGGACAGGGGGCTTTACCGGGGAGCTGTTTTTT.

The chain recombines TRBV5-4 with TRBJ1-4; D is perhaps TRBD1 (6 bases). Germline CDR1 SGHNT, CDR2 YYREEE (reference sequence). The CDR3 runs 16 residues. CDR3 protein: CLYHDQGRRANEKLFF. CDR3 sequence (DNA): TGTCTTTATCACGATCAGGGGCGAAGGGCTAATGAAAAACTGTTTTTT.

This clone was found once. The DNA for the CDR3 is TGCAGCGTTGCTACAGGGGTCGAAAAACTGTTTTTT. Residues: CSVATGVEKLFF. J is TRBJ1-4 and V is TRBV29-1; 7 bases agree with TRBD1. Trimming took 4 bases from V and 8 from J; bases not matched to a gene: 4. Looked up from germline, CDR1 is SQVTM and CDR2 is ANQGSEA. The CDR3 contains 12 residues.

This chain joins TRBV12-3 or TRBV12-4 and TRBJ1-2, with D unresolved. V was trimmed by 2 bases and J by 2 bases, leaving 6 bases between them. CDR3 length equals 13 residues. The CDR3 nucleotides are TGTGCCAGCAGTTTAAGAGGGAACTATGGCTACACCTTC. Translating gives CASSLRGNYGYTF.

DNA for the CDR3: TGTGCCTGGAACAGGGACAGGCACGGGGAGCTGTTTTTT. It codes for CAWNRDRHGELFF. The genes are TRBV30 and TRBJ2-2, with 8 nucleotides matching TRBD1. Trimming removed 4 bases from V and 7 bases from J; junction bases left unmatched: 5. The CDR3 sequence is 13 residues long. Germline V gene sequence: CDR1 GTSNPN, CDR2 SVGIG (reference sequence).

The chain is built from TRBV7-2 and TRBJ2-3, with 8 bases aligning to TRBD2. The CDR3 runs 17 residues. Trimming took 5 bases from V and 6 from J; bases not matched to a gene: 16. CDR1 is SGHTA and CDR2 is FQGNSA in the germline V gene. CDR3 amino acids: CASSRPSNGGAVDTQYF. As DNA, the CDR3 is TGTGCCAGCAGCCGCCCCAGCAACGGGGGGGCCGTGGATACGCAGTATTTT.

The chain employs TRBV20-1 and TRBJ1-1; D ambiguous. V was clipped by 1 base and J by 5 bases, with 5 bases between them. In germline, CDR1 is DFQATT, CDR2 SNEGSKA (reference sequence). CDR3 length: 11 residues. CDR3 amino acids: CSARGQTEAFF. The CDR3 DNA sequence: TGCAGTGCTAGAGGGCAGACTGAAGCTTTCTTT.

V and J are TRBV12-3 or TRBV12-4 and TRBJ2-5; D perhaps matches TRBD2 (6 bases). V was clipped by 10 bases and J by 10 bases, with 22 bases between them. The CDR3 is 13 amino acids. The DNA for the CDR3 is TGTGCCACCAGCACGCGCGGGAAAAGGGACCAGTACTTC. Translated: CATSTRGKRDQYF.

The CDR3 here is CASSQQPLAGGISDTQYF. CDR3 in DNA: TGCGCCAGCAGCCAACAACCCCTAGCGGGGGGTATCTCAGATACGCAGTATTTT. The V gene is TRBV4-1, the J gene TRBJ2-3, with 11 positions matching TRBD2. V lost 2 bases to trimming and J lost 4 bases; unmatched junction nucleotides: 11. Germline CDR1 reads MGHRA; CDR2 reads YSYEKL. This CDR3 region has 18 residues.

The rearrangement joins TRBV19 to TRBJ1-3; perhaps TRBD1 as D (5 bases). Germline CDR1 and CDR2: LNHDA and SQIVND (reference sequence). This CDR3 is 14 amino acids long. V was pared by 8 bases and J by 1 base, with 12 bases between. Here the CDR3 DNA reads TGTGCCAGTTTAGGCGCAGGGTCTGGAAACACCATATATTTT. Translating gives CASLGAGSGNTIYF. The full variable domain, with the rest looked up from reference TRBV19 and TRBJ1-3, is DGGITQSPKYLFRKEGQNVTLSCEQNLNHDAMYWYRQDPGQGLRLIYYSQIVNDFQKGDIAEGYSVSREKKESFPLTVTSAQKNPTAFYLCASLGAGSGNTIYFGEGSWLTVV.

V is TRBV7-2 and J is TRBJ1-2; a weak D match, TRBD1 (6 bases). This CDR3 contains 14 residues. The germline V gene has CDR1 SGHTA and CDR2 FQGNSA. V was cut by 5 bases and J by 4 bases, with 14 bases left in between. The CDR3 loop reads CASSHQTGSYGYTF. The DNA for the CDR3 is TGTGCCAGCAGCCACCAGACAGGTTCCTATGGCTACACCTTC.

The V gene is TRBV7-3, the J gene TRBJ1-1; 7 bases fit TRBD1. This CDR3 spans 13 amino acids. CDR1 and CDR2 (germline): SGHTA, FQGTGA. V was clipped by 6 bases and J by 3 bases; unmatched bases: 4. CDR3 sequence reads: CASRPQGDTEAFF. CDR3 sequence (DNA): TGTGCCAGCAGGCCTCAGGGGGACACTGAAGCTTTCTTT. The entire variable domain, with the rest obtained from reference TRBV7-3 and TRBJ1-1, is as follows: GAGVSQTPSNKVTEKGKYVELRCDPISGHTALYWYRQSLGQGPEFLIYFQGTGAADDSGLPNDRFFAVRPEGSVSTLKIQRTERGDSAVYLCASRPQGDTEAFFGQGTRLTVV.

This sequence joins TRBV18 and TRBJ1-6, with D unclear. V dropped 2 bases and J dropped 10 bases, with 12 bases sitting between them. The V gene's germline CDR1 is KGHSH and CDR2 LQKENI. This CDR3 is built from 14 residues. CDR3 sequence: CASSPASGGSPLHF. CDR3 DNA: TGTGCCAGCTCACCAGCGTCGGGTGGCTCACCCCTCCACTTT.

J is TRBJ1-1 and V is TRBV12-3 or TRBV12-4, with 8 positions matching TRBD1. J gave up 3 bases and V 6 bases, and 3 bases lay outside the gene matches. CDR3 size: 13 residues. The CDR3 spells CASSVQGDTEAFF. CDR3 sequence (DNA): TGTGCCAGCAGCGTACAGGGGGACACTGAAGCTTTCTTT.